The source of this T cell receptor (beta chain) is a study of T-cell reconstitution after alpha-beta-depleted transplantation in children. For TCRbeta, the library was prepared with unique molecular identifiers. TCRdb called the PCR reads again in MiXCR, with one record for every CDR3 protein. Of hundreds of thousands of distinct CDR3 sequences listed, roughly an eighth are singletons. V was pared by 5 bases and J by 2 bases, with 14 bases between. Germline assignment: CDR1 SNHLY and CDR2 FYNNEI. CDR3 length: 15 amino acids. Here the sequenced sample was PBMCs from the stem cell graft donor, taken from the stem cell graft. The genes are TRBV2 and TRBJ2-3, with D hard to call. The TCR comes from a human donor who donated a stem cell graft to a child with combined immunodeficiency. The CDR3 sequence is CASSPTFYPTDTQYF. CDR3 sequence (DNA): TGTGCCAGCAGTCCAACGTTTTACCCCACAGATACGCAGTATTTT. Variable domain in full (rest from reference TRBV2 and TRBJ2-3): EPEVTQTPSHQVTQMGQEVILRCVPISNHLYFYWYRQILGQKVEFLVSFYNNEISEKSEIFDDQFSVERPDGSNFTLKIRSTKLEDSAMYFCASSPTFYPTDTQYFGPGTRLTVL.